These 6 T cell receptor beta chains came from one sample sequenced in a study of response to subunit inactivated influenza vaccine. TCRdb called the RT-PCR reads again in MiXCR, with one record for every CDR3 protein. The sample lists around 600,000 distinct CDR3 sequences; approximately 11% were seen once. Another study also made use of these data, one on T cells expressing NK-cell markers. That work states: Researchers built TCR beta cDNA using 5'RACE template switching with UMIs.

The sequences come from PBMCs from blood, collected on the day of vaccination. The origin of the receptors is a man aged 45 to 65 who received an inactivated influenza vaccine.

With regard to this clonotype: A much larger clone lies one base from this, so it may be a read error. A read error is likely, as this CDR3 ends without the conserved phenylalanine or tryptophan. This chain uses TRBV29-1 with TRBJ2-1; D remains unclear. The CDR3 length is 12 residues. Germline V gene lookup returns CDR1 SQVTM and CDR2 ANQGSEA. Trimming took 7 bases from V and 4 from J, leaving 11 bases between them. The CDR3 bases are TGCAGCGGCTGCTGGCTATACAATGAGCAGTTCCTC. Its translation is CSGCWLYNEQFL.

The sample holds many counts of this clonotype. The chain links TRBV3-1 to TRBJ2-1; 10 bases agree with TRBD1. The CDR3 is 14 amino acids. CDR1 and CDR2 (germline): LGHDT, YNNKEL (reference sequence). V lost 4 bases to trimming and J lost 9 bases; unmatched junction nucleotides: 6. The CDR3: CASSPSTGGTEQFF. CDR3 bases: TGTGCCAGCAGCCCATCGACAGGGGGCACTGAGCAGTTCTTC.

Ten or more counts support this clonotype. This chain joins TRBV7-6 and TRBJ2-1; no definite D call. Trimming pared 0 bases from V and 9 bases from J, leaving 9 bases between. The germline CDR1 and CDR2 sequences are SGHVS and FNYEAQ. The CDR3 is 13 amino acids. DNA for the CDR3: TGTGCCAGCAGCTTAGCTGGTTTGGGTGAGCAGTTCTTC. Protein sequence: CASSLAGLGEQFF.

In the case of this clonotype: At one of its ends the junction is not consistent with the germline gene, which may arise from a read error. The chain has TRBV7-8 and TRBJ2-1; TRBD2 is a possible D gene (7 bases). CDR1 and CDR2 (germline): SGHVS, FQNEAQ. The CDR3 runs to 14 residues. CDR3 nucleotide sequence: TGTGCCAGCAGCTTGAGGGGGGGAGACGGTGAGCAGCTCTTC. Protein sequence: CASSLRGGDGEQLF.

V and J are TRBV6-1 and TRBJ2-7, with D possibly being TRBD1 (6 bases). Trimming left V 5 bases short and J 6 bases short, with 14 bases between. The CDR3 extends over 13 amino acids. Germline-derived CDR1 and CDR2 are MNHNS and SASEGT. The CDR3 spells CASSPLQGSEQYF. The CDR3 bases are TGTGCCAGCAGTCCACTACAGGGAAGCGAGCAGTACTTC.

J is TRBJ2-7 and V is TRBV7-2; 8 bases fit TRBD2. J gave up 6 bases and V 5 bases, and 6 bases lay outside the gene matches. CDR3 size: 13 residues. Germline V gene data show CDR1 as SGHTA and CDR2 as FQGNSA. Written as DNA, the CDR3 is TGTGCCAGCAGCACCGGGACTAGGCCCGAGCAGTACTTC. Translation: CASSTGTRPEQYF.